Presented here are 32 T cell receptor beta chains from one specimen sequenced in a study of blood T cell repertoires in COVID-19. Method: immunoSEQ multiplex PCR; TCRdb's copy keeps in-frame clones and lacks some. The data hold over 450,000 clones, with approximately 91% observed a single time. Sequences were obtained from peripheral blood. These receptors all stem from a woman aged 45 to 65 with COVID-19, enrolled during active disease.

The chain couples TRBV24-1 to TRBJ1-2; TRBD1 might be the D (6 bases). This CDR3 contains 13 residues. Germline V lookup: CDR1 KGHDR, CDR2 SFDVKD. V was clipped by 8 bases and J by 6 bases, with 15 bases between them. CDR3 amino acids: CATTRGAGDGYTF. In DNA form, the CDR3 reads TGTGCCACCACCCGAGGGGCAGGGGATGGCTACACCTTC.

This chain links TRBV19 with TRBJ1-5; 7 bases line up with TRBD1. The CDR3 covers 15 residues. Germline CDR1 and CDR2: LNHDA and SQIVND (reference sequence). Unmatched junction bases numbered 7, after V lost 6 bases and J lost 2 bases. The chain's CDR3 is CASSLNRGGNQPQHF. CDR3 nucleotides: TGTGCCAGTAGCCTCAACAGGGGTGGCAATCAGCCCCAGCATTTT. Full variable domain (rest looked up from reference TRBV19 and TRBJ1-5): DGGITQSPKYLFRKEGQNVTLSCEQNLNHDAMYWYRQDPGQGLRLIYYSQIVNDFQKGDIAEGYSVSREKKESFPLTVTSAQKNPTAFYLCASSLNRGGNQPQHFGDGTRLSIL.

V and J are TRBV5-1 and TRBJ2-1; tentative D call: TRBD2 (6 bases). The V gene lost 0 bases and the J gene lost 5 bases, with 9 bases spanning the gap. CDR3 length: 14 amino acids. The germline gives CDR1 SGHRS, CDR2 YFSETQ. CDR3 residues: CASSLGGADNEQFF. The CDR3 bases are TGCGCCAGCAGCTTGGGCGGGGCCGACAATGAGCAGTTCTTC.

CDR3 DNA sequence: TGCGCCAGCAGTATGGACCCAGGGCCCTCTGAAGCTTTCTTT. Its protein product is CASSMDPGPSEAFF. This chain joins TRBV10-2 and TRBJ1-1, with D possibly being TRBD1 (5 bases). This CDR3 is 14 amino acids long. Germline V gives CDR1 WSHSY, CDR2 SAAADI. Trimming took off 5 bases at V and 6 bases at J, with 16 bases between the two ends.

This chain uses TRBV19 with TRBJ1-5; tentatively, D is TRBD1 (5 bases). Germline lookup yields CDR1 LNHDA and CDR2 SQIVND (reference sequence). The CDR3 loop spans 14 amino acids. Trimming shortened V by 8 bases and J by 6 bases, and 17 bases separated the two germline ends. CDR3 nucleotide sequence: TGTGCCAGTGGAGGGACTTACCGGGGTCAGCCCCAGCATTTT. Its protein product is CASGGTYRGQPQHF.

This clone occurred once. This chain uses TRBV28 with TRBJ1-4; D gene uncertain. The CDR3 has 15 amino acids. Trimming pared 3 bases from V and 3 bases from J, leaving 11 bases between. The germline V gene has CDR1 MDHEN and CDR2 SYDVKM. This CDR3 reads CASSLKDIANEKLFF. CDR3 DNA sequence: TGTGCCAGCAGTTTGAAAGACATCGCTAATGAAAAACTGTTTTTT.

This rearrangement joins TRBV7-2 to TRBJ2-2; perhaps TRBD2 as D (5 bases). The CDR3 runs to 14 residues. Germline loops: CDR1 SGHTA, CDR2 FQGNSA. Trimming stripped 2 bases from V and 8 bases from J, with 12 bases between. CDR3 in amino acids: CASSLPSLVGELFF. CDR3 nucleotides: TGTGCCAGCAGCTTACCTAGCCTTGTAGGGGAGCTGTTTTTT.

J is TRBJ2-3 and V is TRBV2; TRBD1 aligns across 8 bases. Trimming cost V 5 bases and J 1 base; bases outside gene matches: 5. The CDR3 consists of 15 residues. Germline V gene data show CDR1 as SNHLY and CDR2 as FYNNEI. CDR3: CASSPDREGTDTQYF. The CDR3 DNA sequence: TGTGCCAGCAGTCCGGACAGGGAAGGCACAGATACGCAGTATTTT. Drawing the rest from reference TRBV2 and TRBJ2-3, the complete variable domain is EPEVTQTPSHQVTQMGQEVILRCVPISNHLYFYWYRQILGQKVEFLVSFYNNEISEKSEIFDDQFSVERPDGSNFTLKIRSTKLEDSAMYFCASSPDREGTDTQYFGPGTRLTVL.

DNA for the CDR3: TGTGCCAGCAGCCCCCAGGCCCGCAATGAGCAGTTCTTC. Its protein is CASSPQARNEQFF. V usage is TRBV11-3 and J usage is TRBJ2-1; D unresolved. Per the germline V gene, CDR1 is SGHNT and CDR2 is YENEEA. The CDR3 has 13 residues. V gave up 5 bases and J gave up 6 bases, with 11 bases separating them. Full variable domain (rest looked up from reference TRBV11-3 and TRBJ2-1): EAGVVQSPRYKIIEKKQPVAFWCNPISGHNTLYWYLQNLGQGPELLIRYENEEAVDDSQLPKDRFSAERLKGVDSTLKIQPAELGDSAVYLCASSPQARNEQFFGPGTRLTVL.

This sequence joins TRBV19 and TRBJ2-4; a weak D match, TRBD1 (5 bases). CDR1 and CDR2 (germline): LNHDA, SQIVND (reference sequence). The CDR3 spans 18 residues. V lost 4 bases and J lost 4, with 23 bases in between. The CDR3 nucleotides read TGTGCCAGTAGTACCTCCGGTCGACAGCATGCCTTAAAAAACATTCAGTACTTC. Amino acids: CASSTSGRQHALKNIQYF.

The chain joins TRBV6-5 to TRBJ1-2; D call uncertain. The ends were cut back, 7 bases at V and 3 bases at J, with 6 bases in the middle. Germline-derived CDR1 and CDR2 are MNHEY and SVGAGI. The CDR3 loop spans 11 amino acids. In DNA form, the CDR3 reads TGTGCCAGCAAACAGTACTATGGCTACACCTTC. Translated, it gives CASKQYYGYTF.

V and J are TRBV6-5 and TRBJ1-1, with D unresolved. The CDR3 runs to 13 residues. The V gene lost 5 bases and the J gene lost 4 bases, with 11 bases spanning the gap. Germline CDR1 and CDR2: MNHEY and SVGAGI. The CDR3 DNA is TGTGCCAGCAGTCCCCGAGCGTTCACTGAAGCTTTCTTT. Amino acid sequence: CASSPRAFTEAFF.

The rearrangement joins TRBV4-1 to TRBJ1-5, with 8 bases fitting TRBD1. Germline lookup yields CDR1 MGHRA and CDR2 YSYEKL. With 0 bases clipped from V and 6 bases from J, the junction kept 10 bases outside the gene matches. There are 17 residues in the CDR3. The CDR3 protein is CASSQDRARGRGQPQHF. In nucleotides, the CDR3 is TGCGCCAGCAGCCAAGATAGGGCCAGGGGGCGAGGTCAGCCCCAGCATTTT.

V usage is TRBV5-4 and J usage is TRBJ2-3; unclear D gene. The CDR3 sequence is 16 residues long. The germline V gene encodes CDR1 SGHNT and CDR2 YYREEE (reference sequence). V was trimmed by 0 bases and J by 0 bases, leaving 11 bases between them. In DNA, the CDR3 is TGTGCCAGCAGCTTGGTTCGCGGAGCTAGCACAGATACGCAGTATTTT. Amino acid sequence: CASSLVRGASTDTQYF.

The V gene is TRBV7-3, the J gene TRBJ2-3, with 7 positions matching TRBD1. The CDR3 covers 16 residues. The V gene's germline CDR1 is SGHTA and CDR2 FQGTGA. V lost 5 bases, J lost 0 bases, and 8 bases stayed unmatched. The CDR3 DNA reads as TGTGCCAGCAGCCGCGGACCAGGGGGAAGCACAGATACGCAGTATTTT. Amino acids: CASSRGPGGSTDTQYF.

This chain uses TRBV29-1 with TRBJ1-4, with 8 bases lining up with TRBD1. Germline V gene data show CDR1 as SQVTM and CDR2 as ANQGSEA. V lost 7 bases and J lost 8; bases outside the gene matches: 6. The CDR3 loop spans 12 amino acids. As DNA, the CDR3 is TGCAGCGCACGGACAGGGTACGAAAAACTGTTTTTT. As protein: CSARTGYEKLFF.

This clone appeared a few times. One end of the junction is discordant with germline, which a read error may explain. The chain's CDR3 is CASSLAYSGTTNTGELFF. The CDR3 DNA sequence: TGTGCCAGCAGCCTAGCCTATTCCGGGACTACGAACACCGGGGAGCTGTTTTTT. The rearrangement links TRBV7-9 to TRBJ2-2; 7 bases match TRBD2. Germline CDR1 reads SEHNR; CDR2 reads FQNEAQ (reference sequence). The length of the CDR3 is 18 residues.

The chain links TRBV10-2 to TRBJ1-2; 9 bases match TRBD1. The germline CDR1 and CDR2 sequences are WSHSY and SAAADI. The trim removed 6 bases at V and 5 bases at J, leaving 4 bases unmatched. The CDR3 is 13 amino acids. Here the CDR3 reads CASSLQGAYGYTF. The CDR3 DNA sequence: TGCGCCAGCAGCTTACAGGGGGCGTATGGCTACACCTTC.

This clone showed up just a few times. The gene calls are TRBV3-1 (or the pseudogene TRBV3-2) and TRBJ1-6, with TRBD1 identical over 8 bases. Trimming cost V 4 bases and J 11 bases; bases outside gene matches: 7. This CDR3 region has 14 residues. Germline lookup yields CDR1 LGHDT and CDR2 YNNKEL (reference sequence). CDR3 DNA sequence: TGTGCCAGCAGCCCGGACAGGGCTAAGACACCCCTCCACTTT. Its protein is CASSPDRAKTPLHF.

V and J are TRBV3-1 (or the pseudogene TRBV3-2) and TRBJ1-6; 10 bases are a match to TRBD1. The CDR3 runs 16 residues. Germline V gene lookup returns CDR1 LGHDT and CDR2 YNNKEL (reference sequence). The junction had 2 bases not matched to a gene; V was cut back by 0 bases and J by 6 bases. This chain's CDR3 is CASSQERTGGNSPLHF. DNA of the CDR3: TGTGCCAGCAGCCAAGAGCGGACAGGGGGTAATTCACCCCTCCACTTT.

The chain uses TRBV7-2 and TRBJ1-5, with D maybe TRBD1 (5 bases). V lost 3 bases to trimming and J lost 5 bases, with 11 bases between them. CDR3 size: 14 residues. Germline lookup yields CDR1 SGHTA and CDR2 FQGNSA. The CDR3 DNA is TGTGCCAGCAGCTTTAGGGGTGGTGATCAGCCCCAGCATTTT. Encoded protein: CASSFRGGDQPQHF.

This chain uses TRBV27 with TRBJ2-3; 9 nucleotides match TRBD2. CDR1 and CDR2 (germline): MNHEY, SMNVEV (reference sequence). The CDR3 is 14 residues long. Trimming removed 5 bases from V and 3 bases from J; junction bases left unmatched: 3. The CDR3 reads CASSGGRETDTQYF. The CDR3 coding sequence is TGTGCCAGCAGTGGCGGGAGGGAAACAGATACGCAGTATTTT.

The chain joins TRBV6-4 to TRBJ1-2; D perhaps matches TRBD1 (6 bases). The length of the CDR3 is 17 residues. From germline, CDR1 is MRHNA and CDR2 SNTAGT. Trimming stripped 6 bases from V and 6 bases from J, with 26 bases between. This CDR3 reads CASSLIQGRIFSDGYTF. CDR3 coding DNA: TGTGCCAGCAGCTTAATACAGGGAAGGATATTTTCGGATGGCTACACCTTC.

The CDR3 reads CASSDGTGGRAFF. The CDR3 nucleotides are TGTGCCAGCAGCGATGGGACGGGGGGTCGAGCTTTCTTT. This chain joins TRBV14 and TRBJ1-1, with D perhaps TRBD1 (5 bases). Germline V gives CDR1 SGHDN, CDR2 FVKESK. The CDR3 sequence is 13 residues long. V dropped 5 bases and J dropped 10 bases, with 17 bases sitting between them.

This clone came up once. This sequence joins TRBV19 and TRBJ1-1; unclear D gene. The ends were cut back, 6 bases at V and 3 bases at J, with 14 bases in the middle. This CDR3 is built from 14 residues. Germline CDR1 and CDR2: LNHDA and SQIVND (reference sequence). The CDR3 here is CASSRKSVDTEAFF. The CDR3 bases are TGTGCCAGTAGCAGGAAGAGTGTGGACACTGAAGCTTTCTTT. Looking up the rest from reference TRBV19 and TRBJ1-1 gives the full variable domain: DGGITQSPKYLFRKEGQNVTLSCEQNLNHDAMYWYRQDPGQGLRLIYYSQIVNDFQKGDIAEGYSVSREKKESFPLTVTSAQKNPTAFYLCASSRKSVDTEAFFGQGTRLTVV.

This rearrangement joins TRBV9 to TRBJ1-2; TRBD1 agrees at 7 bases. The CDR3 length is 15 residues. With V trimmed by 3 bases and J by 4 bases, 9 bases remained unmatched. Germline V CDR1 and CDR2: SGDLS, YYNGEE. The CDR3 coding sequence is TGTGCCAGCAGCGACCGCCTGGGACAGCTCTATGGCTACACCTTC. It specifies CASSDRLGQLYGYTF. Combining the CDR3 with reference TRBV9 and TRBJ1-2 gives the whole variable domain DSGVTQTPKHLITATGQRVTLRCSPRSGDLSVYWYQQSLDQGLQFLIQYYNGEERAKGNILERFSAQQFPDLHSELNLSSLELGDSALYFCASSDRLGQLYGYTFGSGTRLTVV.

This clone showed up just once. The V call is TRBV30, the J call TRBJ1-2; D gene uncertain. CDR1 and CDR2 from the germline V gene are GTSNPN and SVGIG (reference sequence). V dropped 0 bases and J dropped 5 bases, with 10 bases sitting between them. CDR3 length: 13 amino acids. The chain's CDR3 is CAWSVDLGYGYTF. As DNA, the CDR3 is TGTGCCTGGAGTGTTGACCTCGGGTATGGCTACACCTTC. The full variable domain, rest sourced from reference TRBV30 and TRBJ1-2, is SQTIHQWPATLVQPVGSPLSLECTVEGTSNPNLYWYRQAAGRGLQLLFYSVGIGQISSEVPQNLSASRPQDRQFILSSKKLLLSDSGFYLCAWSVDLGYGYTFGSGTRLTVV.

This clone was detected a few times. In the same sample, other DNA sequences code for this CDR3. The chain carries TRBV3-1 (or the pseudogene TRBV3-2) and TRBJ2-2; D not resolved. The CDR3 has 12 residues. Trimming pared 2 bases from V and 5 bases from J, leaving 3 bases between. Germline V lookup: CDR1 LGHDT, CDR2 YNNKEL (reference sequence). The CDR3 sequence: CASSQRTGELFF. CDR3 nucleotide sequence: TGTGCCAGCAGCCAACGTACCGGGGAGCTGTTTTTT.

This sequence joins TRBV19 and TRBJ2-7; 8 nucleotides match TRBD2. The CDR3 has 12 amino acids. Trimming took 6 bases from V and 6 from J; bases not matched to a gene: 4. Germline V gene data show CDR1 as LNHDA and CDR2 as SQIVND (reference sequence). This CDR3 is CASRTSAGEQYF. The CDR3 bases are TGTGCCAGTAGGACTAGCGCGGGCGAGCAGTACTTC.

There are a few counts of this clone. The chain employs TRBV19 and TRBJ1-5; possible D gene TRBD1, 5 bases. The length of the CDR3 is 14 residues. Trimming took 8 bases from V and 3 from J, leaving 14 bases between them. From germline, CDR1 is LNHDA and CDR2 SQIVND (reference sequence). This chain's CDR3 is CASRRPTDNQPQHF. The CDR3 nucleotides read TGTGCCAGTCGCCGACCGACAGACAATCAGCCCCAGCATTTT. Using reference TRBV19 and TRBJ1-5 for the parts outside the CDR3, the full variable domain is DGGITQSPKYLFRKEGQNVTLSCEQNLNHDAMYWYRQDPGQGLRLIYYSQIVNDFQKGDIAEGYSVSREKKESFPLTVTSAQKNPTAFYLCASRRPTDNQPQHFGDGTRLSIL.

The CDR3 loop is CASSSRQGDTGELFF. In DNA form, the CDR3 reads TGTGCCAGCAGCTCCAGACAGGGCGACACCGGGGAGCTGTTTTTT. V is TRBV7-3 and J is TRBJ2-2; 7 positions match TRBD1. CDR1 is SGHTA and CDR2 is FQGTGA in the germline V gene. The CDR3 length is 15 residues. Trimming at V came to 4 bases and at J to 3 bases, leaving 5 bases not matched to a gene. Full variable domain (rest looked up from reference TRBV7-3 and TRBJ2-2): GAGVSQTPSNKVTEKGKYVELRCDPISGHTALYWYRQSLGQGPEFLIYFQGTGAADDSGLPNDRFFAVRPEGSVSTLKIQRTERGDSAVYLCASSSRQGDTGELFFGEGSRLTVL.

The chain joins TRBV11-2 to TRBJ1-2, with D unresolved. CDR1 is SGHAT, CDR2 FQNNGV, per germline. The V end was cut by 0 bases, the J end by 0 bases, with 14 bases between. This CDR3 contains 17 residues. The CDR3 DNA follows: TGTGCCAGCAGCTTAGATCGTATGAGCGCTACTAACTATGGCTACACCTTC. Its translation is CASSLDRMSATNYGYTF.